Presented here are 14 T cell receptor beta chains from one specimen sequenced in a study of blood T cell repertoires in COVID-19. The data were produced by immunoSEQ multiplex PCR, yet TCRdb's version contains in-frame clones alone and is incomplete. This sample has 60,000 to 75,000 clones, with more than 65% found just once. Sequences were obtained from peripheral blood. Receptors originate from a woman in her 70s with acute or convalescent COVID-19.

The rearrangement uses TRBV5-1 and TRBJ2-7, with 9 positions matching TRBD2. Germline values: CDR1 SGHRS, CDR2 YFSETQ. There are 17 residues in the CDR3. V lost 0 bases to trimming and J lost 0 bases; unmatched junction nucleotides: 7. The CDR3 DNA sequence: TGCGCCAGCAGCTTGGTGGGGACGCGGGGGGGCTCCTACGAGCAGTACTTC. Its translation is CASSLVGTRGGSYEQYF.

J is TRBJ1-3 and V is TRBV19; TRBD1 matches 7 bases. After removal of 5 bases from V and 4 bases from J, the junction contained 5 bases not matched to a gene. Germline V CDR1 and CDR2: LNHDA, SQIVND (reference sequence). The CDR3 is 14 amino acids. Here the CDR3 reads CASSFTGQGNTIYF. The CDR3 DNA sequence: TGTGCCAGTAGTTTCACGGGACAGGGAAACACCATATATTTT. The whole variable domain, filled in from reference TRBV19 and TRBJ1-3, reads DGGITQSPKYLFRKEGQNVTLSCEQNLNHDAMYWYRQDPGQGLRLIYYSQIVNDFQKGDIAEGYSVSREKKESFPLTVTSAQKNPTAFYLCASSFTGQGNTIYFGEGSWLTVV.

Turning to this clone: Additional DNA sequences in this sample encode the identical CDR3. The rearrangement uses TRBV12-3 or TRBV12-4 and TRBJ1-2; D possibly corresponds to TRBD1 (6 bases). This CDR3 spans 12 amino acids. The V end was cut by 1 base, the J end by 8 bases, with 8 bases between. CDR3 nucleotide sequence: TGTGCCAGCAGTTTAGACAGGGTGGGCTACACCTTC. It is translated as CASSLDRVGYTF.

This chain connects TRBV5-1 to TRBJ2-1, with 11 bases matching TRBD2. From germline, CDR1 is SGHRS and CDR2 YFSETQ. The CDR3 contains 15 residues. V was pared by 6 bases and J by 7 bases, with 9 bases of the junction left unmatched. CDR3 in DNA: TGCGCCAGCAAACTTAGCGGGGGGGCCTGGAATGAGCAGTTCTTC. This gives the protein CASKLSGGAWNEQFF.

V gene TRBV3-1 (or the pseudogene TRBV3-2) combines with J gene TRBJ1-1; TRBD1 might be the D (6 bases). Trimming left V 5 bases short and J 4 bases short, with 11 bases between. The germline gives CDR1 LGHDT, CDR2 YNNKEL (reference sequence). The CDR3 spans 13 residues. As DNA, the CDR3 is TGTGCCAGCAGCAACAGGGATATCACTGAAGCTTTCTTT. Translated, it gives CASSNRDITEAFF.

The rearrangement uses TRBV7-3 and TRBJ2-3; D uncertain. Looked up from germline, CDR1 is SGHTA and CDR2 is FQGTGA. Trimming stripped 3 bases from V and 2 bases from J, with 9 bases between. CDR3 length equals 14 residues. For the CDR3, the DNA is TGTGCCAGCAGCTTCAGCGCCGCCACAGATACGCAGTATTTT. Its translation: CASSFSAATDTQYF.

The V gene is TRBV27, the J gene TRBJ2-7; 14 bases are shared with TRBD2. Germline V gene sequence: CDR1 MNHEY, CDR2 SMNVEV (reference sequence). The CDR3 runs to 16 residues. Losses at the gene ends were 6 bases for V and 4 bases for J; bases not matched to a gene: 8. CDR3 amino acids: CASSPDRLAGGYEQYF. CDR3 DNA: TGTGCCAGCAGCCCAGACCGACTAGCGGGGGGGTACGAGCAGTACTTC.

The gene calls are TRBV5-8 and TRBJ2-3; 9 bases are shared with TRBD1. V shed 2 bases, J shed 2 bases, and the junction held 6 bases outside the gene matches. CDR1 is SGHTS, CDR2 YDEGEE, per germline. This CDR3 spans 16 amino acids. The CDR3 spells CASSFRTGAFTDTQYF. CDR3 DNA: TGTGCCAGCAGCTTTAGGACAGGGGCGTTCACAGATACGCAGTATTTT.

The rearrangement links TRBV6-5 to TRBJ2-2; weak D call: TRBD1 (5 bases). Germline V gene data show CDR1 as MNHEY and CDR2 as SVGAGI. This CDR3 comprises 15 residues. Trimming left V 7 bases short and J 4 bases short, with 16 bases between. The CDR3 bases are TGTGCCAGCATCCCAGAGACAGTTTCCACCGGGGAGCTGTTTTTT. It codes for CASIPETVSTGELFF.

For the CDR3, the DNA is TGTGCCAGCAGCCAAGCGGCAGGTAAATACGAGCAGTACTTC. It translates to CASSQAAGKYEQYF. The chain uses TRBV3-1 (or the pseudogene TRBV3-2) and TRBJ2-7; D uncertain. V was cut by 1 base and J by 4 bases, with 11 bases left in between. There are 14 residues in the CDR3. Germline V gene data show CDR1 as LGHDT and CDR2 as YNNKEL (reference sequence).

The CDR3 sequence: CASSPSTSGGQYQETQYF. The CDR3 coding sequence is TGTGCCAGCAGCCCTTCCACTAGCGGGGGACAGTACCAAGAGACCCAGTACTTC. The chain couples TRBV9 to TRBJ2-5; 11 nucleotides line up with TRBD2. The junction had 11 bases not matched to a gene; V was cut back by 4 bases and J by 0 bases. The germline V gene encodes CDR1 SGDLS and CDR2 YYNGEE. The CDR3 consists of 18 residues. The complete variable domain, with remaining parts taken from reference TRBV9 and TRBJ2-5, reads DSGVTQTPKHLITATGQRVTLRCSPRSGDLSVYWYQQSLDQGLQFLIQYYNGEERAKGNILERFSAQQFPDLHSELNLSSLELGDSALYFCASSPSTSGGQYQETQYFGPGTRLLVL.

This chain links TRBV19 with TRBJ1-2; 7 bases fit TRBD1. The trim removed 6 bases at V and 6 bases at J, leaving 7 bases unmatched. Germline assignment: CDR1 LNHDA and CDR2 SQIVND (reference sequence). This CDR3 region has 13 residues. The CDR3 DNA sequence: TGTGCCAGTAGCAAAAGAACAGGGGATGGCTACACCTTC. Its translation: CASSKRTGDGYTF.

The genes are TRBV24-1 and TRBJ2-7, with 7 bases fitting TRBD1. The trim removed 2 bases at V and 2 bases at J, leaving 5 bases unmatched. Germline values: CDR1 KGHDR, CDR2 SFDVKD. The CDR3 runs 15 residues. CDR3 in DNA: TGTGCCACCAGTGATTCACAGGGGTTTCCCTACGAGCAGTACTTC. This codes for CATSDSQGFPYEQYF.

This CDR3 reads CASSTAYRGPGIQYF. The CDR3 DNA reads TGTGCCAGTAGTACCGCGTACAGGGGGCCGGGTATTCAGTACTTC. This rearrangement joins TRBV19 to TRBJ2-4, with 9 bases aligning to TRBD1. CDR3 length: 15 residues. Germline CDR1 is LNHDA and CDR2 is SQIVND (reference sequence). J was trimmed by 10 bases and V by 4 bases; bases with no gene match: 11.